Reported below is one TCR beta chain. The target antigen is unknown. V was pared by 1 base and J by 14 bases, with 10 bases of the junction left unmatched. This CDR3 has 14 amino acids. In germline, CDR1 is LNHNV, CDR2 YYDKDF (reference sequence). CD8 cells classed as naive were CD45RO-negative and positively selected for CCR7, excluding terminally differentiated effector memory CD45RA+ cells. The study drew all its donors from Caucasian adults living in Nashville, Tennessee. This entry comes from a study of shared clonotypes between healthy human individuals. Overall study findings and caveats: Depth of sequencing was expected to influence donor clonotype sharing.

Around 200 ng DNA, 30,000 or so T cell genomes, went into each sorted-subset replicate PCR. Study processing details: From ImmunoSEQ came sequences covering only the junction and carrying no quality scores, so filtering differed. TCRdb keeps only in-frame clones here, not all; method: immunoSEQ multiplex PCR. Clonal size and the V and J genes are those of that table, whereas D and trimming came from the DNA. Of some 2 million clones listed, about 94% were seen once; the top ten hold roughly 1%. This sequence originates from a man between 18 and 29 years old in good health. The genes are TRBV15 and TRBJ2-1; 8 nucleotides match TRBD1. Sequencing input: naive CD8+ T cells sorted from blood. DNA for the CDR3: TGTGCCACCAGCAGAGGGCAGGGGGCCGAGTCGGAGTTCTTC. Protein sequence: CATSRGQGAESEFF.